In its sample, the clone carrying this T cell receptor beta chain was seen once. Repertoires were generated with immunoSEQ multiplex PCR, while TCRdb's copy carries only in-frame clones and drops some. The repertoire holds 10,000 to 13,000 clones, with 80% to 90% as singletons. Looked up from germline, CDR1 is SGHRS and CDR2 is YFSETQ. The CDR3 sequence is 17 residues long. V shed 0 bases and J shed 0 bases, with 10 bases lying between them. This entry is derived from a study of PD-1 and CTLA-4 blockade in melanoma. The V call is TRBV5-1, the J call TRBJ2-6, with D unresolved. Material: CD8+ T cells from peripheral blood, obtained from a patient given anti-PD-1 treatment. The receptor was derived from a human donor with melanoma. The CDR3 sequence is CASSLASYGSGANVLTF. The DNA for the CDR3 is TGCGCCAGCAGCTTGGCCAGTTACGGCTCTGGGGCCAACGTCCTGACTTTC.